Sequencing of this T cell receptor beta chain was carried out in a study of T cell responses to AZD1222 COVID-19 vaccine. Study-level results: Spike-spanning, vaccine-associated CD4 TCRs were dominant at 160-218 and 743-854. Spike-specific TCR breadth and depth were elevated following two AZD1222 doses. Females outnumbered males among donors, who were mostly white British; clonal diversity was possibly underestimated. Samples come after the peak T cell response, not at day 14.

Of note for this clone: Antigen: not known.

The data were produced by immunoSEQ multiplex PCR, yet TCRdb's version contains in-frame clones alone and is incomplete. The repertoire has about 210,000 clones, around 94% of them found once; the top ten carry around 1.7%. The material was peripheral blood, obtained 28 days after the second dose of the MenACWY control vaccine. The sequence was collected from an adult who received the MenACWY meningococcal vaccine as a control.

CDR3 residues: CATLGPGIHGYTF. CDR3 coding DNA: TGTGCCACCCTAGGGCCAGGGATCCATGGCTACACCTTC. The chain recombines TRBV28 with TRBJ1-2, with D possibly matching TRBD1 (5 bases). The CDR3 is made up of 13 amino acids. Germline-derived CDR1 and CDR2 are MDHEN and SYDVKM. V was trimmed by 10 bases and J by 6 bases, leaving 18 bases between them.